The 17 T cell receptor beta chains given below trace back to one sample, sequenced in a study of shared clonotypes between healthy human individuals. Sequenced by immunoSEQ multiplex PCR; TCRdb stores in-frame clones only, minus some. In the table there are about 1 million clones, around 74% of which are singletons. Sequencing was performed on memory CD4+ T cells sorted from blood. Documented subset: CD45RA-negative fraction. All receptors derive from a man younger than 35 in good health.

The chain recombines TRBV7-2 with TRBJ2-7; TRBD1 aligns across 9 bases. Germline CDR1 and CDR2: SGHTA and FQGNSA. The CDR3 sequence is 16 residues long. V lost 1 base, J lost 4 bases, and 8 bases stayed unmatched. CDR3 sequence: CASSLEAGTGSYEQYF. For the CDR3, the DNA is TGTGCCAGCAGCTTAGAAGCAGGGACAGGGTCTTACGAGCAGTACTTC.

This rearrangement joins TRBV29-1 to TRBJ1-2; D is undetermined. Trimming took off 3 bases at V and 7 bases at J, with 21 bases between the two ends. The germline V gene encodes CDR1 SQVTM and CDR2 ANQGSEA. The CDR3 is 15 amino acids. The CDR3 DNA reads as TGCAGCGTTGACCCATTCTTTGCTTCGAGCGGTGGCTACACCTTC. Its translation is CSVDPFFASSGGYTF.

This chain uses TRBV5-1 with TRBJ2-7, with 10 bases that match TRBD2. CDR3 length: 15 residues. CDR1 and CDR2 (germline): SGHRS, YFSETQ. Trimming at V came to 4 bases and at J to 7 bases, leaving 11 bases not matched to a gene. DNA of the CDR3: TGCGCCAGCAGCCCCGCCGCAGCGGGGGGGCAGGAGCAGTACTTC. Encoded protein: CASSPAAAGGQEQYF.

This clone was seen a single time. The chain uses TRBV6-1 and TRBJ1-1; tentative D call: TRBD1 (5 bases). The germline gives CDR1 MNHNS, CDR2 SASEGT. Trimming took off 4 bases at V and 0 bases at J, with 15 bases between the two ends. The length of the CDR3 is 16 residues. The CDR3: CASSAPGRNMNTEAFF. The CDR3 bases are TGTGCCAGCAGTGCTCCGGGACGAAACATGAACACTGAAGCTTTCTTT.

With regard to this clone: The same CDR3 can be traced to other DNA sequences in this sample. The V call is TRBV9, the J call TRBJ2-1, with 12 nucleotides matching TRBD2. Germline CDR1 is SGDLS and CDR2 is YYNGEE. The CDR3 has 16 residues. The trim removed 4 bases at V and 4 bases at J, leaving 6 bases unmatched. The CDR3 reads CASSLRTSGTYNEQFF. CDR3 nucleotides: TGTGCCAGCAGCCTCCGGACTAGCGGGACGTACAATGAGCAGTTCTTC.

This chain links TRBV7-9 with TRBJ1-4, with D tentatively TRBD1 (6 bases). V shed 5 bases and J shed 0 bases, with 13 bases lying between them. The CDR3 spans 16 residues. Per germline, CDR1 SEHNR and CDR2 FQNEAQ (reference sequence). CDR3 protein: CASSPGQTATNEKLFF. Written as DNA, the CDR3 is TGTGCCAGCAGCCCCGGACAGACCGCAACTAATGAAAAACTGTTTTTT.

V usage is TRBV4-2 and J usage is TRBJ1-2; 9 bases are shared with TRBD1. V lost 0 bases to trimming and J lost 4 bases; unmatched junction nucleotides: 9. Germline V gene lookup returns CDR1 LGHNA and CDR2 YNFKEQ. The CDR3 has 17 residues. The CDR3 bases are TGTGCCAGCAGCCAAGAGAGTAAGGACAGGGGATTCTATGGCTACACCTTC. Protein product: CASSQESKDRGFYGYTF.

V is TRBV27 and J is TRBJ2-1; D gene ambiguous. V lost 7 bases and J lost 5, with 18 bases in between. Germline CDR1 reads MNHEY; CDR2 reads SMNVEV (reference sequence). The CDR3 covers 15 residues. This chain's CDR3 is CASKGGALRHNEQFF. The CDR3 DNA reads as TGTGCCAGCAAAGGCGGAGCCCTACGTCACAATGAGCAGTTCTTC.

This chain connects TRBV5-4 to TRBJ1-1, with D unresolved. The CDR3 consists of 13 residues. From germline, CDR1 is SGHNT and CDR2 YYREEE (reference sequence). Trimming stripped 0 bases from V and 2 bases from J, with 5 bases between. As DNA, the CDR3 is TGTGCCAGCAGCTTGGGCTTCAACACTGAAGCTTTCTTT. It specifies CASSLGFNTEAFF.

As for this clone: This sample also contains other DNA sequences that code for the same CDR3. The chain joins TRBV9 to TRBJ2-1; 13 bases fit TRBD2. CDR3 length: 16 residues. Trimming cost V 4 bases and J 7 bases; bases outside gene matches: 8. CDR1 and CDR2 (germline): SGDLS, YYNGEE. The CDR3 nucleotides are TGTGCCAGCAGCCCACGACTAGCGGGAGGACCAAATGAGCAGTTCTTC. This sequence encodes CASSPRLAGGPNEQFF.

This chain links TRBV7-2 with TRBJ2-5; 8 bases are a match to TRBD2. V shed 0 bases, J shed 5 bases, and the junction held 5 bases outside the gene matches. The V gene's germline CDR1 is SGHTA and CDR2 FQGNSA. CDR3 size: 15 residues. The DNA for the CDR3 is TGTGCCAGCAGCTTAGCCGGGAGGGCCGAGGAGACCCAGTACTTC. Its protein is CASSLAGRAEETQYF. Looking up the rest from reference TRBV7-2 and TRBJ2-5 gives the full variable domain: GAGVSQSPSNKVTEKGKDVELRCDPISGHTALYWYRQSLGQGLEFLIYFQGNSAPDKSGLPSDRFSAERTGGSVSTLTIQRTQQEDSAVYLCASSLAGRAEETQYFGPGTRLLVL.

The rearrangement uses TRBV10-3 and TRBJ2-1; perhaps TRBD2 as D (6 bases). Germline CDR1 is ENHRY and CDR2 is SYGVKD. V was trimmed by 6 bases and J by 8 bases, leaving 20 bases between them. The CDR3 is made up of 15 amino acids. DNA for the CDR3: TGTGCCATCAGCGACGGAGGACTATCCAACGATGAGCAGTTCTTC. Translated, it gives CAISDGGLSNDEQFF.

The CDR3: CASRADGQGVYGYTF. The CDR3 region has the DNA TGTGCCAGCAGAGCCGATGGACAGGGGGTCTATGGCTACACCTTC. The chain joins TRBV4-2 to TRBJ1-2; 10 bases agree with TRBD1. V gave up 6 bases and J gave up 4 bases; unmatched junction bases: 8. CDR3 size: 15 residues. Germline CDR1 is LGHNA and CDR2 is YNFKEQ.

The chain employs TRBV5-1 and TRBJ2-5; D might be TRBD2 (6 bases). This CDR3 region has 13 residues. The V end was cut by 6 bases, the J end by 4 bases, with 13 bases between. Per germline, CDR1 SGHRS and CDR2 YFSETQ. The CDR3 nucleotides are TGCGCCAGCACTTACGGGAGTGGAGAGACCCAGTACTTC. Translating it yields CASTYGSGETQYF.

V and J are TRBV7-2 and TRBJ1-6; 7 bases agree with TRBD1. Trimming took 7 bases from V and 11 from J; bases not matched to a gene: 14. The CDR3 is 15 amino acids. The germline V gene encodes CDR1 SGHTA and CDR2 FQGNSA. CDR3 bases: TGTGCCAGCACCCCAGTCGGCAGGGGGACAGCACCCCTCCACTTT. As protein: CASTPVGRGTAPLHF.

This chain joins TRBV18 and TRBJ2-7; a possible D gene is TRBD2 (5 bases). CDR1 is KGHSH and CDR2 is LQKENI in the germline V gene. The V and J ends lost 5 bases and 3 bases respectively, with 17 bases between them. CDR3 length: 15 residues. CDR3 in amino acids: CASSIGEGGRYEQYF. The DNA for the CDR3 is TGTGCCAGCTCAATCGGGGAAGGCGGTCGCTACGAGCAGTACTTC.

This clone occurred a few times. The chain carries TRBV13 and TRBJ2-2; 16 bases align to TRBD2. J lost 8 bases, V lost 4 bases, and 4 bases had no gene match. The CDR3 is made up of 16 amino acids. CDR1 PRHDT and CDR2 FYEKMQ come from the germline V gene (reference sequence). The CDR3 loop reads CASSSGLAGGPGELFF. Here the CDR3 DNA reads TGTGCCAGCAGCTCGGGACTAGCGGGAGGGCCGGGGGAGCTGTTTTTT.